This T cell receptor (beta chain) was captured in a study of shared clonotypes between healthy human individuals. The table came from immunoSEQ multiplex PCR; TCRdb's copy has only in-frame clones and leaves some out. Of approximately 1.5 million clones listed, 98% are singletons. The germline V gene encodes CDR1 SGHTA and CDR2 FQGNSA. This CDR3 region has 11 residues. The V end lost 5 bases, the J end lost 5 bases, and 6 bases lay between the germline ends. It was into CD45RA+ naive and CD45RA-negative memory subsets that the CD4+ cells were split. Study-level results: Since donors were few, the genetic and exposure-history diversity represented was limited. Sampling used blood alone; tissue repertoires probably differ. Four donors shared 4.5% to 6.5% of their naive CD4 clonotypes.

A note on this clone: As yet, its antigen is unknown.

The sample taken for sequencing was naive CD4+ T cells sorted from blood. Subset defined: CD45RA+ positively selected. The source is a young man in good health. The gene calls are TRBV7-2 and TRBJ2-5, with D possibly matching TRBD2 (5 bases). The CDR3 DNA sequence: TGTGCCAGCAGCCGGACTGAGACCCAGTACTTC. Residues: CASSRTETQYF. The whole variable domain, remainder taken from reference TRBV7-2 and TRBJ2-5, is GAGVSQSPSNKVTEKGKDVELRCDPISGHTALYWYRQSLGQGLEFLIYFQGNSAPDKSGLPSDRFSAERTGGSVSTLTIQRTQQEDSAVYLCASSRTETQYFGPGTRLLVL.